A selection of T cell receptor beta chains follows, all from one sample in a study of breast tumors, draining lymph nodes, adjacent tissues. TCRdb used MiXCR to reprocess the multiplex PCR reads, holding one entry per CDR3 protein. There are some 130,000 distinct CDR3 sequences in the sample; 15% to 20% occur only once, and roughly 3.5% lies in the top ten. The sequenced sample consisted of axillary lymph node tissue. These TCRs come from a female donor with breast cancer. Some clones in this sample may be carry-over from other donors' samples. CDR3s include the opening cysteine and the closing phenylalanine or tryptophan. D genes are given only for firm matches. Rows may omit the clone size; those that give it use once, few, many or a size class.

clone_size,d_call,j_call,v_call,cdr3_aa,cdr3_nt
many,TRBD1,TRBJ1-2,TRBV7-3,CASSQDRAGYGYTF,TGTGCCAGCAGCCAAGACAGGGCGGGCTATGGCTACACCTTC
many,TRBD1,TRBJ2-1,TRBV5-1,CASFRDSSINEQFF,TGCGCCAGCTTCCGGGACAGCAGCATAAATGAGCAGTTCTTC
many,.,TRBJ1-6,TRBV7-8,CASRSDTNSPLHF,TGTGCCAGCCGGTCGGACACCAATTCACCCCTCCACTTT
once,.,TRBJ2-6,TRBV4-1,CASSIQGGGGTGANVLTF,TGCGCCAGCAGCATCCAAGGGGGGGGGGGGACTGGGGCCAACGTCCTGACTTTC
many,.,TRBJ1-3,TRBV20-1,CSARDPGVSGNTIYF,TGCAGTGCTAGAGATCCGGGGGTCTCTGGAAACACCATATATTTT
many,.,TRBJ2-1,TRBV6-1,CASSSGYNEQFF,TGCGCCAGCAGCTCGGGGTACAATGAGCAGTTCTTC
.,TRBD1,TRBJ2-1,TRBV6-5,CASSYTSGTESMYEQFF,TGTGCCAGCAGTTACACTTCCGGGACAGAGAGCATGTATGAGCAGTTCTTC
many,.,TRBJ1-4,TRBV5-6,CASSFSGSFNEKLFF,TGTGCCAGCAGCTTTTCCGGGAGTTTTAATGAAAAACTGTTTTTT
few,.,TRBJ1-5,TRBV28,CASSFLGRDPDQPQHF,TGTGCCAGCAGTTTCCTCGGGCGGGACCCCGATCAGCCCCAGCATTTT
many,.,TRBJ2-1,TRBV24-1,CATSLERRNEQFF,TGTGCCACCAGTTTAGAACGGAGGAATGAGCAGTTCTTC
few,.,TRBJ2-5,TRBV11-2,CASSSPPGSLGTQYF,TGTGCCAGCAGCTCCCCCCCGGGTAGTCTGGGGACCCAGTACTTC
few,TRBD2,TRBJ2-2,TRBV9,CASSADMGLAGGNTGELFF,TGTGCCAGCAGCGCTGACATGGGACTAGCGGGAGGAAACACCGGGGAGCTGTTTTTT
few,TRBD2,TRBJ2-3,TRBV3-1,CASSRLLAGGLDTQYF,TGTGCCAGCAGCCGACTACTAGCGGGAGGCTTAGATACGCAGTATTTT
few,TRBD1,TRBJ2-2,TRBV20-1,CSARAPAGQGAPGELFF,TGCAGTGCTAGAGCGCCTGCGGGACAGGGGGCCCCCGGGGAGCTGTTTTTT
many,TRBD2,TRBJ2-3,TRBV7-2,CASSSRSLGLAKSTDTQYF,TGTGCCAGCAGCTCGCGTTCCTTGGGACTAGCGAAAAGCACAGATACGCAGTATTTT
many,.,TRBJ2-1,TRBV11-2,CASSPASVPSSYNEQFF,TGTGCCAGCAGCCCCGCCTCTGTTCCGAGCTCCTACAATGAGCAGTTCTTC
many,.,TRBJ2-1,TRBV19,CASSTDHDLKLFF,TGTGCCAGTAGTACCGATCATGACTTGAAGCTGTTCTTC
many,.,TRBJ2-5,TRBV20-1,CSARDLTIQETQYF,TGCAGTGCTAGAGATCTGACCATCCAAGAGACCCAGTACTTC
many,.,TRBJ2-6,TRBV5-1,CASSLVEGRTGANVLTF,TGCGCCAGCAGCTTGGTGGAGGGACGGACCGGGGCCAACGTCCTGACTTTC
many,.,TRBJ2-3,TRBV30,CAWRRSTDTQYF,TGTGCCTGGAGGAGGTCCACAGATACGCAGTATTTT
many,TRBD1,TRBJ2-3,TRBV5-1,CASSNRDRATDTQYF,TGCGCCAGCAGCAACCGGGACAGGGCCACAGATACGCAGTATTTT
.,.,TRBJ1-1,TRBV6-6,CASSYGVMLGKTEAFF,TGTGCCAGCAGTTATGGGGTAATGTTAGGGAAGACTGAAGCTTTCTTT
many,.,TRBJ1-5,TRBV6-6,CASSAQLPSNQPQHF,TGTGCCAGCAGCGCACAGCTACCAAGCAATCAGCCCCAGCATTTT
.,TRBD2,TRBJ2-4,TRBV6-5,CASSYSRGLAGAKNIQYF,TGTGCCAGCAGTTACTCAAGGGGGCTAGCGGGGGCCAAAAACATTCAGTACTTC
.,.,TRBJ2-6,TRBV6-1,CASSDFGVGANVLTF,TGTGCCAGCAGTGATTTCGGGGTTGGGGCCAACGTCCTGACTTTC
many,.,TRBJ1-2,TRBV20-1,CSASDMIREVGYTF,TGCAGTGCTAGCGACATGATTCGGGAGGTGGGCTACACCTTC
many,.,TRBJ2-2,TRBV6-1,CASADWDTGELFF,TGTGCCAGCGCGGACTGGGACACCGGGGAGCTGTTTTTT
many,.,TRBJ2-3,TRBV5-1,CASSSQEAGDTQYF,TGCGCCAGCAGCTCCCAGGAGGCCGGAGATACGCAGTATTTT
.,TRBD1,TRBJ2-4,TRBV27,CASSSLRGGQGRTKNIQYF,TGTGCCAGCAGTTCCCTGCGTGGGGGACAGGGACGGACCAAAAACATTCAGTACTTC
many,.,TRBJ1-5,TRBV7-9,CASSSYGGNQPQHF,TGTGCCAGCAGCTCGTATGGCGGCAATCAGCCCCAGCATTTT
many,.,TRBJ2-1,TRBV6-5,CASSYRGQRDEQFF,TGTGCCAGCAGTTACAGGGGACAAAGAGATGAGCAGTTCTTC